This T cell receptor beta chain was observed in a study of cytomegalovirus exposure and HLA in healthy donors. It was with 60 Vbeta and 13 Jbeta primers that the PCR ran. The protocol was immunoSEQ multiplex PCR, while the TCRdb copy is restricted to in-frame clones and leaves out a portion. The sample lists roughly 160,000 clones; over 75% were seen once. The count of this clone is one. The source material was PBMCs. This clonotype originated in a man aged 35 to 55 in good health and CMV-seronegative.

The CDR3 sequence is CASDRSSNQPQHF. The CDR3 DNA is TGTGCCAGTGACAGATCCAGCAATCAGCCCCAGCATTTT. The rearrangement links TRBV6-6 to TRBJ1-5; maybe TRBD1 (5 bases). The CDR3 sequence is 13 residues long. Trimming pared 9 bases from V and 1 base from J, leaving 10 bases between. Germline V gene data show CDR1 as MNHNY and CDR2 as SVGAGI (reference sequence).